The sequence of this T cell receptor beta chain was determined in a study of control samples from healthy donors and cancer patients. Trimming took off 0 bases at V and 0 bases at J, with 7 bases between the two ends. Germline-derived CDR1 and CDR2 are SGHRS and YFSETQ. The CDR3 totals 14 residues. This clone was detected only a few times. Using immunoSEQ multiplex PCR, the repertoire was profiled, and TCRdb retains in-frame clones only, with some absent. The table lists 98,000 or so clones, about 79% of them singletons. The sequence was obtained from a woman aged 25 to 39 in good health. The sequencing sample was made of blood. The chain links TRBV5-1 to TRBJ2-7; D remains unclear. The DNA of the CDR3 is TGCGCCAGCAGCTTGGAGGGCAGCTCCTACGAGCAGTACTTC. This sequence encodes CASSLEGSSYEQYF.